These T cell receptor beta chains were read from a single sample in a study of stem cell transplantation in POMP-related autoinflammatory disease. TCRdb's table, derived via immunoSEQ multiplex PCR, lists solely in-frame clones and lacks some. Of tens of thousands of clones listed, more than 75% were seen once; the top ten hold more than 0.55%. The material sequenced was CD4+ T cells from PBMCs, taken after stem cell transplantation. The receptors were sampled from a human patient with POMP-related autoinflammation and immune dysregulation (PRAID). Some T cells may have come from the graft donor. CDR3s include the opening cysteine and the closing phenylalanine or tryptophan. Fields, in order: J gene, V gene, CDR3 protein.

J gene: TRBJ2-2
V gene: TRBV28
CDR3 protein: CASMSWGQGDGELFF

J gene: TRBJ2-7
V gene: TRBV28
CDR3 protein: CASKGTGNNEQYF

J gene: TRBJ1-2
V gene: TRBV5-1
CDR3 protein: CASSLEWGEGGYTF

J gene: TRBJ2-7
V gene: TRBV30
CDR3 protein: CACHKGHPYEQYF

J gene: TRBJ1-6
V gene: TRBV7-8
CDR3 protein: CASSYRVGGVNSPLHF

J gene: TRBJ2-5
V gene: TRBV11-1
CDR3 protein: CASSLGQLETQYF

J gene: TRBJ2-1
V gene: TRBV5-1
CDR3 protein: CASSQDRFNEQFF

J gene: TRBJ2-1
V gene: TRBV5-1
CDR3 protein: CASGMAGDLSYNEQFF

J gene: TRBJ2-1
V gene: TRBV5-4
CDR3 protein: CASSPTGETYNEQFF

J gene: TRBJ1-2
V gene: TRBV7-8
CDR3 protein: CASSPGGTGTRVYGYTF

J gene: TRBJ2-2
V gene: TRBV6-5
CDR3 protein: CASRRPGQDTGELFF

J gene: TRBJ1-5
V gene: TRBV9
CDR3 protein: CASSVGQGGNQPQHF

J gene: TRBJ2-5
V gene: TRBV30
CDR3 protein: CAWTRAFQETQYF

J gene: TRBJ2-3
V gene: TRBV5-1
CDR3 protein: CASSKTGMSTDTQYF

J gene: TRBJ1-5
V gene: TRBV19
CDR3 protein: CASLGQYSNQPQHF

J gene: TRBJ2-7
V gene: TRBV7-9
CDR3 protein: CASSLTEIDYEQYF